What follows are 2 T cell receptor beta chains derived from one specimen sequenced in a study of shared clonotypes between healthy human individuals. Some clones are missing from TCRdb's copy, which holds only in-frame ones; the method was immunoSEQ multiplex PCR. The table lists over 2 million clones, about 95% of them singletons, with approximately 0.13% in the top ten. Sequencing used naive CD4+ T cells sorted from blood. Indicated subset: CD45RA+ positively selected. Source of these receptors: a man aged 18 to 29 in good health.

The chain couples TRBV11-2 to TRBJ2-7, with D unclear. CDR1 and CDR2 (germline): SGHAT, FQNNGV. The CDR3 loop spans 14 amino acids. V was shortened by 0 bases and J by 5 bases, with 11 bases between the two germline ends. The CDR3 coding sequence is TGTGCCAGCAGCTTAGATTGGCAGCTCCACGAGCAGTACTTC. Protein sequence: CASSLDWQLHEQYF.

On this clone: A read error may produce the germline difference seen at one junction end. The chain employs TRBV18 and TRBJ1-1, with D unresolved. Germline lookup yields CDR1 KGHSH and CDR2 LQKENI. The CDR3 has 13 residues. CDR3 nucleotides: TGTGCCAGCGCACCACCCATGAACACTGAAGCTTTCTTT. Protein product: CASAPPMNTEAFF.